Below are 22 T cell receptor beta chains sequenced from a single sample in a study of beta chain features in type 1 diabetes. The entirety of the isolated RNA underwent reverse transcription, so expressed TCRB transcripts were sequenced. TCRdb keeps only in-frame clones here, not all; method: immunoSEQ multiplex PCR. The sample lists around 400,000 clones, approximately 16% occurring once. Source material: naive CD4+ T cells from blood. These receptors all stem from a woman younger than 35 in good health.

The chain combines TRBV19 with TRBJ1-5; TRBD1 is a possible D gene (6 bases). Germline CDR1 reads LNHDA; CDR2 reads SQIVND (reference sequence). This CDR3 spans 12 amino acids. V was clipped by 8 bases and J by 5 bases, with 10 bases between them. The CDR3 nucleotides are TGTGCCAGTCGAAACAGGGATCAGCCCCAGCATTTT. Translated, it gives CASRNRDQPQHF.

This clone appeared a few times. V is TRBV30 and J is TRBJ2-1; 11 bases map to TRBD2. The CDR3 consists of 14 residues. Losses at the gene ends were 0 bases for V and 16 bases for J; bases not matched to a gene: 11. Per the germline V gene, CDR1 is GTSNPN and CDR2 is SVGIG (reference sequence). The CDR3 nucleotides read TGTGCCTGGAGTGTACAGACTAGCGGGAAGCTACGTTTCTTC. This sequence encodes CAWSVQTSGKLRFF.

The CDR3 nucleotides are TGTGCCAGCAGACCCGTACAGGGGGCCGATGAAAAACTGTTTTTT. This codes for CASRPVQGADEKLFF. This rearrangement joins TRBV28 to TRBJ1-4; 9 bases match TRBD1. The CDR3 has 15 amino acids. From germline, CDR1 is MDHEN and CDR2 SYDVKM. The ends lost 6 bases at V and 6 bases at J; junction bases unmatched: 8.

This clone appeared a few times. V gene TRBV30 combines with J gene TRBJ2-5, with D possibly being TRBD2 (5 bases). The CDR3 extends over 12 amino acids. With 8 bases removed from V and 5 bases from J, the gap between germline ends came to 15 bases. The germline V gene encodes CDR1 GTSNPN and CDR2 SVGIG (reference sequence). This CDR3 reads CAGAGPRETQYF. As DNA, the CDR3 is TGTGCCGGTGCGGGCCCCCGGGAGACCCAGTACTTC.

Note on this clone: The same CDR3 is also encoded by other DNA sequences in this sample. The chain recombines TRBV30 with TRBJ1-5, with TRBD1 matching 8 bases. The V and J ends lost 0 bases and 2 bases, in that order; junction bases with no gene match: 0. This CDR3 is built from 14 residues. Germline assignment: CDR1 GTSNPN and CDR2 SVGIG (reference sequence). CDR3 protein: CAWSVQGGNQPQHF. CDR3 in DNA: TGTGCCTGGAGTGTACAGGGGGGCAATCAGCCCCAGCATTTT. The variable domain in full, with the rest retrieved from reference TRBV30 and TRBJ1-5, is SQTIHQWPATLVQPVGSPLSLECTVEGTSNPNLYWYRQAAGRGLQLLFYSVGIGQISSEVPQNLSASRPQDRQFILSSKKLLLSDSGFYLCAWSVQGGNQPQHFGDGTRLSIL.

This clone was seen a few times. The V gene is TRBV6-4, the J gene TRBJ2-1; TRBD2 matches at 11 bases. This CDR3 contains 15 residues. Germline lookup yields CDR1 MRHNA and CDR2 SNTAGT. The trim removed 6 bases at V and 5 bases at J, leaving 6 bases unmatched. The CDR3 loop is CASRRQGLADNEQFF. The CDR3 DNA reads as TGTGCCAGCAGAAGACAGGGACTAGCGGACAATGAGCAGTTCTTC.

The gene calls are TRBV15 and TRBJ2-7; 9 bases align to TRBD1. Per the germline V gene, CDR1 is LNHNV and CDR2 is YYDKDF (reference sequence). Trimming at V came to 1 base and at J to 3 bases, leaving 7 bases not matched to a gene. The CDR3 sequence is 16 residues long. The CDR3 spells CATSRVGQGSYYEQYF. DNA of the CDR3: TGTGCCACCAGCAGAGTTGGACAGGGGTCCTACTACGAGCAGTACTTC.

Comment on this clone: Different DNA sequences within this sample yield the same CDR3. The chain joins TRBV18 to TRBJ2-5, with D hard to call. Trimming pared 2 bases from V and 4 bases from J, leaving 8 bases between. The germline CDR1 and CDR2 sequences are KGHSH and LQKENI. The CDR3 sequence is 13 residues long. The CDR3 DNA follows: TGTGCCAGCTCACCAGGGCTGGCAGAGACCCAGTACTTC. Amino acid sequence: CASSPGLAETQYF.

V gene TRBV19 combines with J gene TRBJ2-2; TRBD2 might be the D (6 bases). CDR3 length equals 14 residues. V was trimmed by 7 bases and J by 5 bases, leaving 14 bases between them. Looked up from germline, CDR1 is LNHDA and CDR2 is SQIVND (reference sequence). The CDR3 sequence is CASTQEGRTGELFF. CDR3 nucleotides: TGTGCCAGTACCCAGGAGGGTCGGACCGGGGAGCTGTTTTTT.

The CDR3 nucleotides read TGTGCCAGCAGCCACACTAAAGGACAGGGGGACTACGAGCAGTACTTC. Translated: CASSHTKGQGDYEQYF. This chain uses TRBV4-2 with TRBJ2-7; 10 nucleotides agree with TRBD1. V was pared by 3 bases and J by 3 bases, with 8 bases of the junction left unmatched. Germline-derived CDR1 and CDR2 are LGHNA and YNFKEQ. The CDR3 has 16 residues.

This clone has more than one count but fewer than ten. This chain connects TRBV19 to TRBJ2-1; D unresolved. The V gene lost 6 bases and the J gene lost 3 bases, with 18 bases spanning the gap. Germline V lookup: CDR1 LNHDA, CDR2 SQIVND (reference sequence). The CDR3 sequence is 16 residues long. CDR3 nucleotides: TGTGCCAGTAGCGTATTGGGCCGACCACGCTACAATGAGCAGTTCTTC. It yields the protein CASSVLGRPRYNEQFF. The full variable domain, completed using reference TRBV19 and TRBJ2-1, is DGGITQSPKYLFRKEGQNVTLSCEQNLNHDAMYWYRQDPGQGLRLIYYSQIVNDFQKGDIAEGYSVSREKKESFPLTVTSAQKNPTAFYLCASSVLGRPRYNEQFFGPGTRLTVL.

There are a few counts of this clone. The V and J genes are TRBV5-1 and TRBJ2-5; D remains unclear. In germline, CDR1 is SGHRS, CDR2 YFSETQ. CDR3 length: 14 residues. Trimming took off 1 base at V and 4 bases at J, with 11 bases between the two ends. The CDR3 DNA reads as TGCGCCAGCAGCTTGATTCCAACTTCAGAGACCCAGTACTTC. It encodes CASSLIPTSETQYF. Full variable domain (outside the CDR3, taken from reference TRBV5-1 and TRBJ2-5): KAGVTQTPRYLIKTRGQQVTLSCSPISGHRSVSWYQQTPGQGLQFLFEYFSETQRNKGNFPGRFSGRQFSNSRSEMNVSTLELGDSALYLCASSLIPTSETQYFGPGTRLLVL.

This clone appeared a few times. For the CDR3, the DNA is TGTGCCTGGAGTGCAACGGGTATTAAGACGGTGCAGTACTTC. Translation gives CAWSATGIKTVQYF. This chain uses TRBV30 with TRBJ2-7; D uncertain. Trimming took 1 base from V and 9 from J, leaving 19 bases between them. Germline assignment: CDR1 GTSNPN and CDR2 SVGIG (reference sequence). This CDR3 is 14 amino acids long.

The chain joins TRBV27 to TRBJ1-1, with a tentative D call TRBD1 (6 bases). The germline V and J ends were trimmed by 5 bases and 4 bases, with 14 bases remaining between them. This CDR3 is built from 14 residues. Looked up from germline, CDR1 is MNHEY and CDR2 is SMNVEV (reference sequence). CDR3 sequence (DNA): TGTGCCAGCAGTCCCTATACAGGGCGCACTGAAGCTTTCTTT. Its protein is CASSPYTGRTEAFF.

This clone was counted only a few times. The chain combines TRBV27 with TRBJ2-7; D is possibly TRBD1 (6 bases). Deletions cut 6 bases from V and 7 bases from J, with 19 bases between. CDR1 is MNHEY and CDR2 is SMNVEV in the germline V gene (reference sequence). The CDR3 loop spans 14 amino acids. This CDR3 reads CASRSTGRGVEQYF. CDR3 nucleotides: TGTGCCAGCAGATCGACAGGTCGAGGTGTGGAGCAGTACTTC.

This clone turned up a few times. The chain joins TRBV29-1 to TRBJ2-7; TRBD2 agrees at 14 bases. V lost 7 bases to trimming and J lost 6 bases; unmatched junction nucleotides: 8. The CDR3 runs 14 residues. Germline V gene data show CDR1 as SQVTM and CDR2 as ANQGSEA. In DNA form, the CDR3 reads TGCAGCGCGGCAGGGACTAGCGGGAGTTTCGAGCAGTACTTC. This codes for CSAAGTSGSFEQYF.

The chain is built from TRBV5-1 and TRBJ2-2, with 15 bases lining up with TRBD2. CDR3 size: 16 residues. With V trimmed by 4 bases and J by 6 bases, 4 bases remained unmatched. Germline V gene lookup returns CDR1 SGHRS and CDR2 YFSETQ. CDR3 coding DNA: TGCGCCAGCAGCCCGGGACTAGCGGGAGGTTCCGGGGAGCTGTTTTTT. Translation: CASSPGLAGGSGELFF.

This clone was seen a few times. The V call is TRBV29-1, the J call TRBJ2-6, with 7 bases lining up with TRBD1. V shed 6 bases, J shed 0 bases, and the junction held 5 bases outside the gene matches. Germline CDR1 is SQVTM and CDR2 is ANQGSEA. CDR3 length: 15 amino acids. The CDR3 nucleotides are TGCAGCGTCCGGACAGGACCCTCTGGGGCCAACGTCCTGACTTTC. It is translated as CSVRTGPSGANVLTF.

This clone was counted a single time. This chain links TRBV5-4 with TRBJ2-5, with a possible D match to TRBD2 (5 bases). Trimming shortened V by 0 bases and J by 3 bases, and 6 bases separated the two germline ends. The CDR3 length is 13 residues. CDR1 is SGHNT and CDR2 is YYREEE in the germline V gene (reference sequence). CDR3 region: CASSLAGKETQYF. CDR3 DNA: TGTGCCAGCAGCTTGGCCGGGAAAGAGACCCAGTACTTC.

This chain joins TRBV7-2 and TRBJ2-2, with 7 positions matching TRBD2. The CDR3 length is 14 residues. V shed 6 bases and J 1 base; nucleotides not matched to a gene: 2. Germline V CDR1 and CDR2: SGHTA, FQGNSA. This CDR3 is CASRIAGNTGELFF. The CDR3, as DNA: TGTGCCAGCAGGATAGCGGGGAACACCGGGGAGCTGTTTTTT.

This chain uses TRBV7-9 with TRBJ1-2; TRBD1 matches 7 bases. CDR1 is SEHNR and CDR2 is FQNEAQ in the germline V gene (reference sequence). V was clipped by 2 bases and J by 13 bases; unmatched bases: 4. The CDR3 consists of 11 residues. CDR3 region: CASSLPGDSTF. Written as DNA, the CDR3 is TGTGCCAGCAGCTTACCGGGGGACAGCACCTTC.

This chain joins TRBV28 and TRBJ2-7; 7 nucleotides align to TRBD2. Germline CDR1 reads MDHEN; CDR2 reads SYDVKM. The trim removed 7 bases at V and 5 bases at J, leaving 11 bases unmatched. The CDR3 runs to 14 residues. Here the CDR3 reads CASTSGGSIHEQYF. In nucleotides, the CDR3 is TGTGCCAGCACAAGCGGCGGGAGTATCCACGAGCAGTACTTC.